These 17 T cell receptor beta chains originate from one sample sequenced in a study of blood T cell repertoires in COVID-19. The data were produced by immunoSEQ multiplex PCR, yet TCRdb's version contains in-frame clones alone and is incomplete. This sample carries about 200,000 clones, around 80% of them seen once, and the ten largest clones take about 10%. The sequenced material came from peripheral blood. All receptors come from a woman of 80 years or more with acute or convalescent COVID-19.

The chain recombines TRBV5-6 with TRBJ1-4; TRBD1 agrees at 10 bases. Trimming cost V 0 bases and J 7 bases; bases outside gene matches: 6. The CDR3 is 16 residues long. Germline CDR1 and CDR2: SGHDT and YYEEEE. CDR3 coding DNA: TGTGCCAGCAGCTTGGTCGGGACAGGGGTTGTTGAAAAACTGTTTTTT. This sequence encodes CASSLVGTGVVEKLFF.

As DNA, the CDR3 is TGTGCCACCAGCAGAGATGGGACAGGGGTCTACGAGCAGTACTTC. Its protein product is CATSRDGTGVYEQYF. The chain couples TRBV15 to TRBJ2-7; 10 bases match TRBD1. V gave up 0 bases and J gave up 3 bases; unmatched junction bases: 2. The CDR3 contains 15 residues. Germline loops: CDR1 LNHNV, CDR2 YYDKDF (reference sequence).

The chain joins TRBV5-6 to TRBJ1-2; 8 nucleotides agree with TRBD1. Per the germline V gene, CDR1 is SGHDT and CDR2 is YYEEEE. Trimming cost V 5 bases and J 2 bases; bases outside gene matches: 11. The length of the CDR3 is 16 residues. The CDR3 DNA is TGTGCCAGCAGAGACACGGGGCAGGGGGCAAACTATGGCTACACCTTC. It is translated as CASRDTGQGANYGYTF.

The chain combines TRBV11-1 with TRBJ1-2; TRBD1 matches at 8 bases. CDR1 and CDR2 (germline): SGHAT, FQDESV (reference sequence). V was pared by 4 bases and J by 3 bases, with 4 bases of the junction left unmatched. The CDR3 spans 14 residues. DNA for the CDR3: TGTGCCAGCAGCTACGGACAGGGCGACTATGGCTACACCTTC. As protein: CASSYGQGDYGYTF.

This sequence joins TRBV19 and TRBJ1-6, with TRBD1 identical over 7 bases. Germline values: CDR1 LNHDA, CDR2 SQIVND (reference sequence). The CDR3 sequence is 14 residues long. V lost 3 bases to trimming and J lost 7 bases; unmatched junction nucleotides: 3. CDR3 amino acids: CASSIRTGNSPLHF. In DNA, the CDR3 is TGTGCCAGTAGTATCCGGACAGGCAATTCACCCCTCCACTTT. The entire variable domain, with the rest obtained from reference TRBV19 and TRBJ1-6, is as follows: DGGITQSPKYLFRKEGQNVTLSCEQNLNHDAMYWYRQDPGQGLRLIYYSQIVNDFQKGDIAEGYSVSREKKESFPLTVTSAQKNPTAFYLCASSIRTGNSPLHFGNGTRLTVT.

The chain recombines TRBV27 with TRBJ1-3; D is ambiguous. Looked up from germline, CDR1 is MNHEY and CDR2 is SMNVEV (reference sequence). This CDR3 spans 14 amino acids. V was cut by 6 bases and J by 2 bases, with 11 bases left in between. The CDR3 here is CASSPSRAGNTIYF. The CDR3 DNA reads as TGTGCCAGCAGCCCTTCACGGGCTGGAAACACCATATATTTT.

The rearrangement uses TRBV6-5 and TRBJ2-5; 7 bases align to TRBD2. Trimming at V came to 7 bases and at J to 2 bases, leaving 10 bases not matched to a gene. The CDR3 is made up of 15 amino acids. CDR1 is MNHEY, CDR2 SVGAGI, per germline. The CDR3 sequence is CASKTLAALQETQYF. The CDR3 DNA reads TGTGCCAGCAAAACCCTAGCGGCCTTACAAGAGACCCAGTACTTC.

The chain combines TRBV27 with TRBJ2-7; tentatively, D is TRBD1 (5 bases). The CDR3 has 15 amino acids. The V end lost 5 bases, the J end lost 6 bases, and 20 bases lay between the germline ends. Germline V gene sequence: CDR1 MNHEY, CDR2 SMNVEV (reference sequence). The CDR3 coding sequence is TGTGCCAGCAGTGCCACCTCTCAGGGCTTTGGCGAGCAGTACTTC. It codes for CASSATSQGFGEQYF.

The count of this clone is one. The V call is TRBV9, the J call TRBJ2-7; D might be TRBD2 (5 bases). This CDR3 contains 16 residues. The germline V gene encodes CDR1 SGDLS and CDR2 YYNGEE. The V and J ends lost 0 bases and 1 base respectively, with 14 bases between them. CDR3 sequence reads: CASSVAAAESSYEQYF. CDR3 nucleotide sequence: TGTGCCAGCAGCGTAGCTGCAGCGGAGAGTTCCTACGAGCAGTACTTC. Full variable domain (missing parts from reference TRBV9 and TRBJ2-7): DSGVTQTPKHLITATGQRVTLRCSPRSGDLSVYWYQQSLDQGLQFLIQYYNGEERAKGNILERFSAQQFPDLHSELNLSSLELGDSALYFCASSVAAAESSYEQYFGPGTRLTVT.

Notes on this clone: A read error may produce the germline difference seen at one junction end. V is TRBV29-1 and J is TRBJ1-1; D is unresolved. CDR3 length equals 11 residues. Germline CDR1 is SQVTM and CDR2 is ANQGSEA. The DNA for the CDR3 is TGCAGCGTTCACGTGAACACCGAAGCTTTCTTT. It codes for CSVHVNTEAFF.

This sequence joins TRBV6-1 and TRBJ2-7; 7 nucleotides line up with TRBD1. The trim removed 2 bases at V and 4 bases at J, leaving 5 bases unmatched. The CDR3 loop spans 14 amino acids. Germline loops: CDR1 MNHNS, CDR2 SASEGT. CDR3 region: CASSERGRGYEQYF. In DNA form, the CDR3 reads TGTGCCAGCAGTGAAAGGGGGCGCGGGTACGAGCAGTACTTC.

In its sample, this clone was seen once. The chain recombines TRBV21-1 with TRBJ2-2; the D call TRBD1 from the table was never checked on the DNA. TRBV21-1 is a pseudogene segment. The CDR3 contains 15 residues. CDR3 amino acids: CASSAQGEGTGELFF. CDR3 DNA sequence: TGTGCCAGCAGCGCACAGGGGGAGGGCACCGGGGAGCTGTTTTTT.

J is TRBJ2-5 and V is TRBV3-1 (or the pseudogene TRBV3-2); maybe TRBD2 (7 bases). Germline assignment: CDR1 LGHDT and CDR2 YNNKEL (reference sequence). The CDR3 spans 16 residues. The germline V and J ends were trimmed by 2 bases and 5 bases, with 18 bases remaining between them. The CDR3 coding sequence is TGTGCCAGCAGCCAACCAAAGGGGGGGGGCCGCGAGACCCAGTACTTC. Translating it yields CASSQPKGGGRETQYF.

The chain combines TRBV14 with TRBJ1-2; 7 nucleotides match TRBD1. The junction had 6 bases not matched to a gene; V was cut back by 2 bases and J by 3 bases. Germline V gene data show CDR1 as SGHDN and CDR2 as FVKESK. This CDR3 spans 15 amino acids. This chain's CDR3 is CASSQIQGSDYGYTF. In DNA form, the CDR3 reads TGTGCCAGCAGCCAAATACAGGGGTCAGACTATGGCTACACCTTC.

CDR3 residues: CASSFLRSGNTIYF. The CDR3 DNA is TGTGCCAGCAGCTTTCTCCGCTCTGGAAACACCATATATTTT. V is TRBV11-2 and J is TRBJ1-3, with D unclear. There are 14 residues in the CDR3. V gave up 3 bases and J gave up 0 bases, with 6 bases separating them. The germline V gene encodes CDR1 SGHAT and CDR2 FQNNGV.

The chain links TRBV18 to TRBJ2-7; possibly TRBD1 for D (5 bases). With 0 bases removed from V and 2 bases from J, the gap between germline ends came to 8 bases. The CDR3 has 14 residues. The germline V gene has CDR1 KGHSH and CDR2 LQKENI. This chain's CDR3 is CASSPPRATYEQYF. In DNA form, the CDR3 reads TGTGCCAGCTCACCACCCAGGGCTACCTACGAGCAGTACTTC.

This clone has a handful of counts. The chain carries TRBV27 and TRBJ2-2; 11 positions match TRBD2. Germline V gene lookup returns CDR1 MNHEY and CDR2 SMNVEV (reference sequence). J lost 4 bases, V lost 0 bases, and 7 bases had no gene match. The CDR3 covers 18 residues. The CDR3 DNA reads TGTGCCAGCAGTTTATCTCCACTAGCGGGAGTCGGCACCGGGGAGCTGTTTTTT. This sequence encodes CASSLSPLAGVGTGELFF.